The present entry profiles one T cell receptor beta chain with its context. The antigen this receptor binds is unknown. Within one base of it there is no much larger clone, and no base qualities were kept. These data belong to a study of radiation and T cells in renal cell carcinoma (dated by TCRdb to the early 2020s). For the study in its entirety: A total of under 60 samples underwent TCR beta sequencing, made up of some 26 tumors and about 27 peripheral blood samples. A total of roughly 4 million unique CDR3 nucleotide sequences, encoding some 2,700,000 unique CDR3 amino acid sequences, were found across all 55 or so samples. The final blood draw took place at 4 weeks after radiation, the same time as nephrectomy. Study-level results and caveats: Effects of radiation dose or scheduling on the TCR repertoire could not be addressed with the single-armed trial design. Because pretreatment tumor biopsies were not available, the baseline intratumoral presence of clonotypes could not be determined. Tracking of blood repertoire dynamics stopped at about 27 days after treatment, with no follow-up past that point. An increase in top tumor clonotypes in blood was observed from baseline to 2 weeks post-radiation, followed by contraction by 4 weeks, which was taken to suggest transient expansion of tumor-resident clones.

For CDR1 and CDR2, the germline V gene (reference sequence) lists GTSNPN and SVGIG. A distance of 8 bases separates the germline ends of V and J, which lose 5 bases and 0 bases respectively. From the cysteine through the phenylalanine, the CDR3 covers 14 amino acids. The retained sequence is limited to the CDR3, 42 bases, with the frame set at the first base. The sample's time point label is to be understood as: blood 4 weeks post-SBRT, at nephrectomy. Sample treatment or condition, as interpreted from the label and publication: 15 Gy SBRT to primary tumor, nephrectomy 4 weeks later. The samples were drawn from a clinical trial, where primary renal cell carcinomas were treated with 15 Gy of stereotactic body radiation therapy and then removed by nephrectomy 4 weeks afterward. To follow tumor-enriched clonotypes, serial peripheral blood was collected from radiation-treated patients at baseline and at 2 weeks and 4 weeks after SBRT. Renal cell carcinoma with clear cell pathology was present in all patients. The QIAamp DNA Blood Mini Kit (Qiagen) was used to prepare genomic DNA for TCR sequencing. The analyses included only samples that passed all quality control checks.

Following the manufacturer's recommendations, the immunoSEQ kit was used to generate TCR beta libraries from genomic DNA. Library preparation used a first multiplex PCR with proprietary primers, then a second PCR adding unique barcodes, with bead cleanups after each round. Each sample batch included a kit-provided positive control reaction and a negative control reaction. The final libraries were assessed on an Agilent 4200 TapeStation D1000 ScreenTape, pooled by volume, and quantified by qPCR. Sequencing was performed on an Illumina NextSeq500 using a MidOutput 150-cycle cartridge, with 156 Read1 cycles, 15 Index1 cycles, and the kit custom primers. The pooled library was loaded at about 0.93 pM with approximately 20% PhiX control spiked in. As for the authors' bioinformatics: The vendor-processed data were analyzed in R, and a clonotype was defined as all T cells that share the same CDR3 nucleotide sequence. For clone abundance analyses, frequencies were normalized to the 10,000 most abundant clones in each sample. Public T cell clones, which averaged fewer than five per sample, were removed prior to analysis. An abundance difference of at least 32-fold between compartments was the criterion for calling clonotypes tumor-enriched or baseline blood-enriched. A beta-binomial differential abundance model was used to identify clonotypes that expanded or contracted between blood time points. The Baroni-Urbani and Buser coefficient was used to measure tumor-blood repertoire similarity, and groups were compared with two-tailed Wilcoxon tests in R. TCRdb retrieved this table from immuneACCESS and kept in-frame rearrangements only. Not all clones are present; in checked studies, unresolved V genes account for under half, and no reason is known for the remainder. The DNA gave D and trimming, while V, J and clone size come from that table. The sample has tens of thousands of clones on record, over 80% of them singletons. The ten largest account for approximately 8.8% of the sample.

The clonotype originates from a man between 50 and 59 years old with renal cell carcinoma. The chain is assembled from TRBV30 and TRBJ2-6, with TRBD1 tentatively as D gene (6 bases match). The source material was blood, sampled from a patient whose treatment included radiotherapy and nephrectomy. The sequence in DNA is TGTGCCTGGGACAGGAGCTCTGGGGCCAACGTCCTGACTTTC. It translates as CAWDRSSGANVLTF.